This TCR beta chain appears in the sequencing data of a study of CD8+CD57+ T cells in acquired aplastic anemia. Study as a whole: An average of 3.2 ug of DNA was obtained from sorted CD4+ and CD8+ cells. Healthy donors gave about 9.8 million reads on average for CD4+ cells. Broader study findings: Almost 30 sequences, all CD8+ CDR3, were shared between patients and controls. Patients and healthy controls showed no significant CD8+ Simpson's diversity difference.

Many counts were recorded for this clonotype. The antigen is unknown. Researchers used genomic DNA as the template to profile TCR beta VDJ and CDR3. TCRdb independently ran MiXCR on the reads; one entry per CDR3 protein. The data contain approximately 200,000 distinct CDR3 sequences, 61% of them singletons. V was clipped by 7 bases and J by 3 bases, with 22 bases between them. The germline gives CDR1 MNHEY, CDR2 SMNVEV (reference sequence). The CDR3 is 16 residues long. The rearrangement joins TRBV27 to TRBJ2-7; TRBD2 is a possible D gene (7 bases). The TCR comes from a human donor in good health. The sequencing input was sorted CD4+, CD8+, or CD8+CD57+ T cells (not recorded which) from PBMCs. The chain's CDR3 is CASTPLGAGEVYEQYF. CDR3 DNA: TGTGCCAGCACCCCACTGGGGGCGGGAGAGGTCTACGAGCAGTACTTC.